The 22 T cell receptor beta chains listed next were all sequenced from one sample in a study of cytomegalovirus exposure and HLA in healthy donors (TCRdb year 2017). Libraries were built with the immunoSEQ multiplex PCR assay. For the multiplex PCR, a mixture combining 60 forward primers for TCR Vbeta segments and 13 reverse primers for TCR Jbeta segments was used. TCRdb limited this immuneACCESS table to in-frame rearrangements with V and J called. A share of clones is missing; checked studies link under half to unresolved V genes, and the rest is unexplained. The sample yields 210,000 or so clones; roughly 80% were counted once. About 0.2% of the sample is taken by the ten largest. The material sequenced was PBMCs. The receptors here all came from a girl aged 2-10 years in good health and CMV-seronegative.

This clone was counted a single time. The genes are TRBV19 and TRBJ1-2; weak D call: TRBD1 (5 bases). The CDR3 totals 13 residues. V was shortened by 6 bases and J by 2 bases, with 10 bases between the two germline ends. The germline CDR1 and CDR2 sequences are LNHDA and SQIVND (reference sequence). Here the CDR3 reads CASRAQVNYGYTF. CDR3 sequence (DNA): TGTGCCAGTAGGGCACAGGTCAACTATGGCTACACCTTC.

This clone has only one observation. The chain employs TRBV12-5 and TRBJ2-3; a weak D match, TRBD1 (7 bases). V shed 6 bases and J shed 4 bases, with 17 bases lying between them. This CDR3 region has 15 residues. Germline-derived CDR1 and CDR2 are LGHNT and FRNRAP. Here the CDR3 DNA reads TGTGCTAGTGGCCCCGGGGGACAGCCGTCAGATACGCAGTATTTT. Its translation: CASGPGGQPSDTQYF.

The rearrangement uses TRBV6-5 and TRBJ2-7; possible D gene TRBD1, 6 bases. V gave up 6 bases and J gave up 3 bases, with 12 bases separating them. CDR1 is MNHEY and CDR2 is SVGAGI in the germline V gene. The CDR3 covers 13 residues. For the CDR3, the DNA is TGTGCCAGCAGGGGGTTGGACAGCTACGAGCAGTACTTC. Residues: CASRGLDSYEQYF.

The chain combines TRBV4-1 with TRBJ2-1; 9 bases map to TRBD2. The CDR3 spans 16 residues. Germline V gene data show CDR1 as MGHRA and CDR2 as YSYEKL. J was trimmed by 6 bases and V by 4 bases; bases with no gene match: 10. Written as DNA, the CDR3 is TGCGCCAGCAGCCGGGTAGCGGGGGCCATCGGCAATGAGCAGTTCTTC. This encodes CASSRVAGAIGNEQFF.

The CDR3 DNA follows: TGTGCCAGCTCGCCCCGGGACAGGGTGACAGATACGCAGTATTTT. It is translated as CASSPRDRVTDTQYF. The rearrangement uses TRBV14 and TRBJ2-3; 9 bases line up with TRBD1. V lost 8 bases and J lost 3; bases outside the gene matches: 9. There are 15 residues in the CDR3. Germline loops: CDR1 SGHDN, CDR2 FVKESK.

As regards this clone: The junction departs from the called germline gene at one end, perhaps through a read error. The chain recombines TRBV5-6 with TRBJ2-3; no firm D call. In germline, CDR1 is SGHDT, CDR2 YYEEEE. There are 12 residues in the CDR3. The CDR3 coding sequence is TGTGCCAGCAGTTTGGTCCCGGATACGCAGTATTTT. Translation gives CASSLVPDTQYF.

The V call is TRBV2, the J call TRBJ2-5; 8 bases align to TRBD2. The ends lost 2 bases at V and 5 bases at J; junction bases unmatched: 7. Germline values: CDR1 SNHLY, CDR2 FYNNEI. The CDR3 loop spans 15 amino acids. CDR3 residues: CASSERAGARETQYF. The CDR3 DNA is TGTGCCAGCAGTGAACGAGCGGGAGCGAGGGAGACCCAGTACTTC.

The V and J genes are TRBV10-3 and TRBJ2-2; 12 bases agree with TRBD2. The CDR3 is made up of 19 amino acids. V was pared by 6 bases and J by 2 bases, with 13 bases of the junction left unmatched. Germline CDR1 reads ENHRY; CDR2 reads SYGVKD. CDR3 nucleotides: TGTGCCATCAGAGGGACAGAGACTAGCGGGGGCCAAAACACCGGGGAGCTGTTTTTT. Encoded protein: CAIRGTETSGGQNTGELFF.

The V and J genes are TRBV2 and TRBJ2-5, with TRBD2 as a possible D gene (5 bases). The CDR3 totals 15 residues. CDR1 is SNHLY and CDR2 is FYNNEI in the germline V gene. V was shortened by 3 bases and J by 1 base, with 12 bases between the two germline ends. CDR3 DNA sequence: TGTGCCAGCAGTGAGCTAGCAATTGTCCAAGAGACCCAGTACTTC. Residues: CASSELAIVQETQYF.

This rearrangement joins TRBV19 to TRBJ1-2; the D gene is possibly TRBD1 (6 bases). Trimming pared 6 bases from V and 3 bases from J, leaving 14 bases between. CDR3 length: 14 amino acids. Germline V gene sequence: CDR1 LNHDA, CDR2 SQIVND (reference sequence). DNA for the CDR3: TGTGCCAGTAGACAGGGAAGGGACGACTATGGCTACACCTTC. Amino acid sequence: CASRQGRDDYGYTF.

This clone showed up just once. The chain carries TRBV7-9 and TRBJ2-3; 12 bases align to TRBD2. V lost 4 bases to trimming and J lost 0 bases; unmatched junction nucleotides: 2. CDR1 is SEHNR, CDR2 FQNEAQ, per germline (reference sequence). The length of the CDR3 is 16 residues. CDR3 bases: TGTGCCAGCAGCTACGGGACTAGCGGGAGCACAGATACGCAGTATTTT. It is translated as CASSYGTSGSTDTQYF.

The chain joins TRBV5-1 to TRBJ2-3, with TRBD2 as a possible D gene (6 bases). This CDR3 contains 16 residues. Germline CDR1 and CDR2: SGHRS and YFSETQ. Trimming stripped 2 bases from V and 0 bases from J, with 13 bases between. The CDR3 sequence: CASSFNEAGSTDTQYF. The CDR3, as DNA: TGCGCCAGCAGCTTCAATGAGGCGGGGAGCACAGATACGCAGTATTTT.

This sequence joins TRBV6-6 and TRBJ2-7; TRBD1 matches 7 bases. The CDR3 runs to 15 residues. From germline, CDR1 is MNHNY and CDR2 SVGAGI (reference sequence). Germline trimming cut 0 bases from V and 1 base from J; bases unmatched to any gene: 3. The CDR3 loop reads CASSYSHRGSYEQYF. The CDR3 coding sequence is TGTGCCAGCAGTTACTCGCACAGGGGTTCCTACGAGCAGTACTTC.

V gene TRBV6-1 combines with J gene TRBJ1-1, with a possible D match to TRBD1 (5 bases). CDR3 length: 15 amino acids. Germline CDR1 reads MNHNS; CDR2 reads SASEGT. The ends were cut back, 5 bases at V and 4 bases at J, with 17 bases in the middle. The CDR3 DNA reads TGTGCCAGCAGTAGGCTAATCCCGGGGGGCACTGAAGCTTTCTTT. Its protein is CASSRLIPGGTEAFF.

The chain combines TRBV9 with TRBJ1-2; TRBD1 might be the D (6 bases). Trimming removed 0 bases at V and 5 bases at J, with 32 bases between. The CDR3 covers 21 residues. Germline V lookup: CDR1 SGDLS, CDR2 YYNGEE. The CDR3 DNA reads TGTGCCAGCAGCGTAGACCCGTCTTTAACGAACGCGGGGGCGCGTCATTATGGCTACACCTTC. The encoded protein is CASSVDPSLTNAGARHYGYTF. Drawing the rest from reference TRBV9 and TRBJ1-2, the complete variable domain is DSGVTQTPKHLITATGQRVTLRCSPRSGDLSVYWYQQSLDQGLQFLIQYYNGEERAKGNILERFSAQQFPDLHSELNLSSLELGDSALYFCASSVDPSLTNAGARHYGYTFGSGTRLTVV.

This chain connects TRBV2 to TRBJ1-1; 7 bases fit TRBD1. The CDR3 has 13 residues. V trimming: 6 bases; J trimming: 2 bases; junction bases outside the gene matches: 3. The germline CDR1 and CDR2 sequences are SNHLY and FYNNEI. CDR3 coding DNA: TGTGCCAGCAGCTGGGACAGTAACACTGAAGCTTTCTTT. It codes for CASSWDSNTEAFF. The variable domain in full, completed from reference TRBV2 and TRBJ1-1, reads EPEVTQTPSHQVTQMGQEVILRCVPISNHLYFYWYRQILGQKVEFLVSFYNNEISEKSEIFDDQFSVERPDGSNFTLKIRSTKLEDSAMYFCASSWDSNTEAFFGQGTRLTVV.

This chain uses TRBV10-1 with TRBJ1-3, with a tentative D call TRBD1 (6 bases). This CDR3 contains 17 residues. Per the germline V gene, CDR1 is WNHNN and CDR2 is SYGVQD (reference sequence). V was clipped by 8 bases and J by 1 base, with 21 bases between them. DNA for the CDR3: TGCGCCAGCCGCCGAATAACAGGGAATAAGTCTGGAAACACCATATATTTT. Its protein is CASRRITGNKSGNTIYF.

This clone appeared once. The chain is built from TRBV6-5 and TRBJ1-1, with TRBD1 identical over 8 bases. Per the germline V gene, CDR1 is MNHEY and CDR2 is SVGAGI. Germline trimming cut 3 bases from V and 10 bases from J; bases unmatched to any gene: 7. This CDR3 has 13 residues. CDR3 DNA: TGTGCCAGCAGTTATTTGACAGGGGCTGGAGCTTTCTTT. It translates to CASSYLTGAGAFF.

The chain has TRBV5-1 and TRBJ1-5, with TRBD1 as a possible D gene (5 bases). The V end was cut by 2 bases, the J end by 2 bases, with 11 bases between. Germline loops: CDR1 SGHRS, CDR2 YFSETQ. The CDR3 has 15 amino acids. CDR3 residues: CASSFSGMGNQPQHF. The DNA of the CDR3 is TGCGCCAGCAGCTTTTCAGGGATGGGCAATCAGCCCCAGCATTTT.

This chain connects TRBV6-6 to TRBJ2-2, with D tentatively TRBD1 (5 bases). The CDR3 is 14 amino acids. The V and J ends lost 2 bases and 6 bases respectively, with 10 bases between them. Germline assignment: CDR1 MNHNY and CDR2 SVGAGI (reference sequence). CDR3: CASSYGAQAGELFF. In DNA, the CDR3 is TGTGCCAGCAGTTACGGGGCCCAAGCCGGGGAGCTGTTTTTT.

This clone was picked up a small number of times. The same CDR3 is also encoded by other DNA sequences in this sample. The chain links TRBV27 to TRBJ1-2; perhaps TRBD1 as D (6 bases). The ends were cut back, 6 bases at V and 4 bases at J, with 9 bases in the middle. This CDR3 has 12 amino acids. CDR1 MNHEY and CDR2 SMNVEV come from the germline V gene (reference sequence). CDR3 protein: CASRQGLYGYTF. The CDR3 DNA sequence: TGTGCCAGCAGGCAGGGGCTCTATGGCTACACCTTC.

The rearrangement joins TRBV6-1 to TRBJ2-5; 8 bases are a match to TRBD2. This CDR3 region has 15 residues. Germline CDR1 reads MNHNS; CDR2 reads SASEGT. V lost 4 bases, J lost 5 bases, and 9 bases stayed unmatched. The CDR3 DNA reads TGTGCCAGCAGTGTTAATGACGGGACTAGTGAGACCCAGTACTTC. Translated: CASSVNDGTSETQYF.